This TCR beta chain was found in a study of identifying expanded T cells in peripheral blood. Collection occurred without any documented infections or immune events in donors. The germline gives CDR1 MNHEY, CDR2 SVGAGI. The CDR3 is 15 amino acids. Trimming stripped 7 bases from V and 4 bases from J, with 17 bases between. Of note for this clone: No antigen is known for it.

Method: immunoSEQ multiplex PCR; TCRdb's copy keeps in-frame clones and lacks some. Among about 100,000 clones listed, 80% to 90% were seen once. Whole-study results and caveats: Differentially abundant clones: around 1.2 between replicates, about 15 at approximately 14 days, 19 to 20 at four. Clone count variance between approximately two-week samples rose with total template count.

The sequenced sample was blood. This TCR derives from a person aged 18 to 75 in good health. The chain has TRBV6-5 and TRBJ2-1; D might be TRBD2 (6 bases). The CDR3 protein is CASKLGSRGYNEQFF. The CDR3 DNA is TGTGCCAGCAAGCTCGGGAGCCGGGGATACAATGAGCAGTTCTTC.